The next 22 T cell receptor beta chains were all read from a single sample in a study of PD-1 blockade in classical Hodgkin lymphoma. Time point in this sample: cycle 4 day 1 (C4D1), after about 6 weeks of nivolumab. Each patient's relapse followed autologous stem cell transplantation, and brentuximab vedotin exposure varied. CD4+ T cells were purified from thawed PBMCs by magnetic negative selection. Assay: immunoSEQ multiplex PCR; the TCRdb copy retains only in-frame clones and omits some. The table has 15,000 to 25,000 clones, around four fifths seen once; the top ten hold just over 2.5%. This specimen consisted of CD4+ T cells from blood, obtained before the fourth cycle of nivolumab. The receptors here all came from a human donor with classical Hodgkin lymphoma.

V usage is TRBV18 and J usage is TRBJ2-7; 7 nucleotides agree with TRBD2. The V gene's germline CDR1 is KGHSH and CDR2 LQKENI. Unmatched junction bases numbered 2, after V lost 3 bases and J lost 0 bases. This CDR3 is built from 14 residues. The CDR3 nucleotides are TGTGCCAGCTCACCCGGGACTAACTCCTACGAGCAGTACTTC. Its protein product is CASSPGTNSYEQYF. Variable domain in full (rest from reference TRBV18 and TRBJ2-7): NAGVMQNPRHLVRRRGQEARLRCSPMKGHSHVYWYRQLPEEGLKFMVYLQKENIIDESGMPKERFSAEFPKEGPSILRIQQVVRGDSAAYFCASSPGTNSYEQYFGPGTRLTVT.

The chain has TRBV25-1 and TRBJ2-2; D unclear. Trimming removed 7 bases from V and 2 bases from J, with 2 bases in between. This CDR3 contains 11 residues. The germline gives CDR1 MGHDK, CDR2 SYGVNS. The CDR3 sequence is CASTNTGELFF. The CDR3 nucleotides are TGTGCCAGCACAAACACCGGGGAGCTGTTTTTT.

The genes are TRBV6-5 and TRBJ2-7; 10 bases agree with TRBD2. CDR1 and CDR2 from the germline V gene are MNHEY and SVGAGI. There are 15 residues in the CDR3. The ends lost 5 bases at V and 3 bases at J; junction bases unmatched: 7. The DNA for the CDR3 is TGTGCCAGCAGTAGAAGGACTAGCGGTTACTACGAGCAGTACTTC. This gives the protein CASSRRTSGYYEQYF.

The J gene is TRBJ2-1, the V gene TRBV29-1; D gene ambiguous. The germline V gene encodes CDR1 SQVTM and CDR2 ANQGSEA. Trimming took 6 bases from V and 3 from J, leaving 9 bases between them. The CDR3 covers 12 residues. CDR3: CSVTNSYNEQFF. CDR3 coding DNA: TGCAGCGTCACAAACAGCTACAATGAGCAGTTCTTC.

The chain couples TRBV19 to TRBJ1-1, with no clear D. Trimming cost V 1 base and J 11 bases, with 14 bases left between them. Germline loops: CDR1 LNHDA, CDR2 SQIVND (reference sequence). The CDR3 has 13 amino acids. For the CDR3, the DNA is TGTGCCAGTAGTATAGCGAGGACTGATGGGGCTTTCTTT. Its translation: CASSIARTDGAFF.

The genes are TRBV18 and TRBJ1-5; TRBD1 might be the D (6 bases). The CDR3 contains 13 residues. Germline V gene sequence: CDR1 KGHSH, CDR2 LQKENI. V gave up 6 bases and J gave up 4 bases, with 10 bases separating them. CDR3 sequence: CASSRQDNQPQHF. CDR3 coding DNA: TGTGCCAGCTCGAGACAGGATAATCAGCCCCAGCATTTT.

Of note for this clone: The sample contains more than one DNA sequence encoding this CDR3. V and J are TRBV10-3 and TRBJ2-5; no definite D call. V gave up 0 bases and J gave up 5 bases, with 7 bases separating them. The CDR3 contains 13 residues. Germline-derived CDR1 and CDR2 are ENHRY and SYGVKD. In nucleotides, the CDR3 is TGTGCCATCAGTGAGTCTAGTAGGGAGACCCAGTACTTC. It codes for CAISESSRETQYF.

V usage is TRBV6-5 and J usage is TRBJ2-2; D is possibly TRBD2 (6 bases). V gave up 6 bases and J gave up 7 bases, with 12 bases separating them. The CDR3 is 13 amino acids. From germline, CDR1 is MNHEY and CDR2 SVGAGI. CDR3 protein: CASRRGTVGELFF. As DNA, the CDR3 is TGTGCCAGCAGAAGAGGGACTGTCGGGGAGCTGTTTTTT.

The chain links TRBV6-1 to TRBJ2-7; weak D call: TRBD1 (6 bases). There are 15 residues in the CDR3. Per the germline V gene, CDR1 is MNHNS and CDR2 is SASEGT. The V gene lost 6 bases and the J gene lost 0 bases, with 15 bases spanning the gap. The CDR3 region has the DNA TGTGCCAGCAGGCGGACAGCTACGGACTCCTACGAGCAGTACTTC. Translating gives CASRRTATDSYEQYF.

This chain connects TRBV10-3 to TRBJ2-5; TRBD1 matches 9 bases. The CDR3 runs to 17 residues. Trimming took 6 bases from V and 3 from J; bases not matched to a gene: 14. CDR1 and CDR2 from the germline V gene are ENHRY and SYGVKD. CDR3 protein: CAIRKNGPGQGEETQYF. Here the CDR3 DNA reads TGTGCCATCAGGAAAAACGGACCGGGACAGGGTGAAGAGACCCAGTACTTC.

J is TRBJ1-6 and V is TRBV5-4, with D maybe TRBD1 (6 bases). With 4 bases removed from V and 10 bases from J, the gap between germline ends came to 12 bases. This CDR3 contains 13 residues. Germline CDR1 reads SGHNT; CDR2 reads YYREEE (reference sequence). For the CDR3, the DNA is TGTGCCAGCAGCAATACAGGGTTCTCACCCCTCCACTTT. It yields the protein CASSNTGFSPLHF.

This clone has a single count. This chain links TRBV5-5 with TRBJ2-7; 16 bases map to TRBD2. This CDR3 is built from 16 residues. Per the germline V gene, CDR1 is SGHKS and CDR2 is YYEKEE (reference sequence). V was pared by 4 bases and J by 6 bases, with 7 bases of the junction left unmatched. CDR3: CASSPGTSGRGSEQYF. CDR3 nucleotides: TGTGCCAGCAGCCCCGGGACTAGCGGGAGGGGGAGCGAGCAGTACTTC. Full variable domain (missing parts from reference TRBV5-5 and TRBJ2-7): DAGVTQSPTHLIKTRGQQVTLRCSPISGHKSVSWYQQVLGQGPQFIFQYYEKEERGRGNFPDRFSARQFPNYSSELNVNALLLGDSALYLCASSPGTSGRGSEQYFGPGTRLTVT.

The rearrangement joins TRBV11-3 to TRBJ2-1; D is uncertain. Looked up from germline, CDR1 is SGHNT and CDR2 is YENEEA. Trimming took 3 bases from V and 5 from J, leaving 5 bases between them. The CDR3 consists of 12 residues. CDR3 region: CASSFGDNEQFF. The CDR3 coding sequence is TGTGCCAGCAGCTTTGGGGACAATGAGCAGTTCTTC.

The V gene is TRBV28, the J gene TRBJ1-3; D is unresolved. Germline assignment: CDR1 MDHEN and CDR2 SYDVKM. V was cut by 1 base and J by 1 base, with 8 bases left in between. This CDR3 comprises 15 residues. Written as DNA, the CDR3 is TGTGCCAGCAGTTTATTGACCATTTCTGGAAACACCATATATTTT. Protein sequence: CASSLLTISGNTIYF.

This clone was recorded once. The rearrangement joins TRBV6-1 to TRBJ1-5; no clear D gene. The V end lost 5 bases, the J end lost 5 bases, and 10 bases lay between the germline ends. Germline CDR1 is MNHNS and CDR2 is SASEGT. CDR3 length equals 13 residues. The CDR3 protein is CASSFKWDQPQHF. CDR3 DNA: TGTGCCAGCAGTTTCAAGTGGGATCAGCCCCAGCATTTT.

J is TRBJ1-1 and V is TRBV28; perhaps TRBD1 as D (6 bases). The CDR3 extends over 14 amino acids. V lost 3 bases and J lost 11, with 19 bases in between. The germline V gene has CDR1 MDHEN and CDR2 SYDVKM. The CDR3 here is CASSFTGGARQAFF. CDR3 bases: TGTGCCAGCAGTTTTACCGGGGGCGCAAGGCAGGCTTTCTTT.

This sequence joins TRBV10-2 and TRBJ2-5; 9 bases agree with TRBD2. This CDR3 is built from 14 residues. Germline CDR1 reads WSHSY; CDR2 reads SAAADI. V trimming: 7 bases; J trimming: 5 bases; junction bases outside the gene matches: 8. The CDR3 region is CASIQDTSGETQYF. The CDR3 DNA reads TGCGCCAGCATCCAGGACACTAGCGGGGAGACCCAGTACTTC.

This rearrangement joins TRBV25-1 to TRBJ2-6; D unresolved. Trimming cost V 6 bases and J 2 bases, with 11 bases left between them. CDR1 is MGHDK and CDR2 is SYGVNS in the germline V gene. CDR3 size: 15 residues. The CDR3 region is CASSGSNTGANVLTF. CDR3 nucleotide sequence: TGTGCCAGCAGCGGATCGAACACTGGGGCCAACGTCCTGACTTTC.

The gene calls are TRBV2 and TRBJ2-7, with a tentative D call TRBD2 (5 bases). There are 12 residues in the CDR3. Germline V lookup: CDR1 SNHLY, CDR2 FYNNEI. With 5 bases removed from V and 2 bases from J, the gap between germline ends came to 7 bases. The CDR3 DNA reads TGTGCCAGCAGTTCCGGGACCTACGAGCAGTACTTC. Amino acids: CASSSGTYEQYF.

The chain uses TRBV29-1 and TRBJ2-2; possible D gene TRBD2, 6 bases. CDR3 size: 14 residues. Germline V gene data show CDR1 as SQVTM and CDR2 as ANQGSEA. The CDR3 region is CTSFSGPSAGELFF. Written as DNA, the CDR3 is TGCACCTCATTTAGCGGTCCTTCTGCCGGGGAGCTGTTTTTT.

The sample holds a few counts of this clone. This chain joins TRBV19 and TRBJ1-1; D uncertain. Germline V gives CDR1 LNHDA, CDR2 SQIVND (reference sequence). The V and J ends lost 1 base and 1 base respectively, with 4 bases between them. The CDR3 consists of 13 residues. CDR3 nucleotide sequence: TGTGCCAGTAGTATAGTGGCGAACACTGAAGCTTTCTTT. Protein sequence: CASSIVANTEAFF.

In this sample, this clone turned up once. The chain employs TRBV7-2 and TRBJ1-6; D uncertain. V lost 5 bases and J 0 bases, leaving 5 bases between the germline ends. The CDR3 sequence is 14 residues long. Per germline, CDR1 SGHTA and CDR2 FQGNSA. The CDR3 coding sequence is TGTGCCAGCAGCCGAAGCTCCTATAATTCACCCCTCCACTTT. Protein product: CASSRSSYNSPLHF.